This T cell receptor (beta chain) emerged from a study of shared clonotypes between healthy human individuals. Overall study context: Every donor yielded three CD4 naive, three CD4 memory, two CD8 naive and one CD8 memory plate. Study findings and constraints: The sharing of about 5.3% of naive CD4 clonotypes was seen across a handful of donors.

Germline V gene lookup returns CDR1 SGHKS and CDR2 YYEKEE (reference sequence). CDR3 length equals 14 residues. With 0 bases removed from V and 6 bases from J, the gap between germline ends came to 10 bases. A CD45RA-negative memory subset and a CD45RA+ naive subset were separated from the CD4+ cells. Sequencing used immunoSEQ multiplex PCR; TCRdb keeps in-frame clones, though not all of them. Seen here are 1,400,000 or so clones, about 98.5% observed once, and the top ten hold about 0.35%. A note on this clone: Its cognate antigen is unknown.

This receptor was taken from a man aged 30 to 39 in good health. The material sequenced was naive CD4+ T cells sorted from blood. Stated subset: CD45RA+ positively selected. The chain is built from TRBV5-5 and TRBJ1-5; D is possibly TRBD1 (6 bases). CDR3: CASSLGGASQPQHF. CDR3 bases: TGTGCCAGCAGCTTGGGGGGGGCAAGTCAGCCCCAGCATTTT.